These 18 T cell receptor beta chains were all obtained from the same sample, sequenced in a study of cytotoxic CD8 clonotypes in ibrutinib-treated CLL (dated by TCRdb to about 2021). Receptor amplification or capture employed the immunoSEQ multiplex PCR assay. The table was pulled from immuneACCESS by TCRdb, which kept in-frame rearrangements only. Such tables lose some clones; where checked, under half of the loss comes from unresolved V genes, and the rest has no known cause. This sample gives over 150,000 clones in total; 72% of them show up just once. The ten largest clonotypes hold under 15% of the sample. The label giving this sample's time point can be read as: approximately 25 months on ibrutinib. The sequenced sample was PBMCs, obtained after 24 months of ibrutinib treatment. Receptors originate from a human donor with chronic lymphocytic leukemia.

This clone was picked up a small number of times. This chain links TRBV7-6 with TRBJ1-5; D uncertain. Germline CDR1 and CDR2: SGHVS and FNYEAQ. The V gene lost 5 bases and the J gene lost 10 bases, with 12 bases spanning the gap. The CDR3 has 12 amino acids. CDR3 residues: CASSMGSLPQHF. The CDR3 DNA reads TGTGCCAGCAGCATGGGTTCCCTCCCCCAGCATTTT.

This clone was recorded once. This sequence joins TRBV7-6 and TRBJ2-3; D is possibly TRBD2 (5 bases). The V end was cut by 3 bases, the J end by 1 base, with 17 bases between. CDR1 and CDR2 (germline): SGHVS, FNYEAQ. This CDR3 is built from 17 residues. The CDR3 region is CASSFTIRGRGTDTQYF. The CDR3 nucleotides are TGTGCCAGCAGCTTTACGATCCGGGGTCGGGGCACAGATACGCAGTATTTT.

The V and J genes are TRBV9 and TRBJ2-7; D might be TRBD1 (6 bases). This CDR3 has 14 amino acids. Trimming took off 0 bases at V and 5 bases at J, with 12 bases between the two ends. Per germline, CDR1 SGDLS and CDR2 YYNGEE. Written as DNA, the CDR3 is TGTGCCAGCAGCGTAGCTGGACAGCTAAACGAGCAGTACTTC. Translating it yields CASSVAGQLNEQYF.

The chain joins TRBV7-8 to TRBJ1-5, with D maybe TRBD1 (6 bases). This CDR3 is built from 16 residues. V lost 0 bases, J lost 6 bases, and 15 bases lay in between. Germline loops: CDR1 SGHVS, CDR2 FQNEAQ. CDR3 DNA sequence: TGTGCCAGCAGCTTAGCGAACGGAAGCAGGGGTCAGCCCCAGCATTTT. Its translation is CASSLANGSRGQPQHF.

The chain carries TRBV5-4 and TRBJ2-5; D is ambiguous. Germline V CDR1 and CDR2: SGHNT, YYREEE (reference sequence). The CDR3 runs 12 residues. V dropped 4 bases and J dropped 0 bases, with 4 bases sitting between them. CDR3 bases: TGTGCCAGCAGCAAGTACCAAGAGACCCAGTACTTC. It encodes CASSKYQETQYF.

The rearrangement links TRBV5-1 to TRBJ2-7; 8 bases are a match to TRBD1. The germline gives CDR1 SGHRS, CDR2 YFSETQ. J gave up 1 base and V 0 bases, and 3 bases lay outside the gene matches. CDR3 length: 15 amino acids. CDR3 coding DNA: TGCGCCAGCAGCTTGGCACAGGGGGTTTCCTACGAGCAGTACTTC. The encoded protein is CASSLAQGVSYEQYF. Full variable domain (rest looked up from reference TRBV5-1 and TRBJ2-7): KAGVTQTPRYLIKTRGQQVTLSCSPISGHRSVSWYQQTPGQGLQFLFEYFSETQRNKGNFPGRFSGRQFSNSRSEMNVSTLELGDSALYLCASSLAQGVSYEQYFGPGTRLTVT.

The chain couples TRBV5-6 to TRBJ2-5; D is possibly TRBD1 or TRBD2 (5 bases each). The CDR3 consists of 14 residues. V lost 1 base to trimming and J lost 5 bases, with 12 bases between them. Germline V gene data show CDR1 as SGHDT and CDR2 as YYEEEE. CDR3 in DNA: TGTGCCAGCAGCTTGTGGGGGACCCGGGAGACCCAGTACTTC. Its translation is CASSLWGTRETQYF. The complete variable domain, with remaining parts taken from reference TRBV5-6 and TRBJ2-5, reads DAGVTQSPTHLIKTRGQQVTLRCSPKSGHDTVSWYQQALGQGPQFIFQYYEEEERQRGNFPDRFSGHQFPNYSSELNVNALLLGDSALYLCASSLWGTRETQYFGPGTRLLVL.

V and J are TRBV4-2 and TRBJ2-7; D is unclear. The germline V and J ends were trimmed by 0 bases and 4 bases, with 13 bases remaining between them. Germline V CDR1 and CDR2: LGHNA, YNFKEQ. The CDR3 totals 15 residues. CDR3 loop: CASSQDSVSFYEQYF. In DNA, the CDR3 is TGTGCCAGCAGCCAAGATTCCGTCAGCTTTTACGAGCAGTACTTC.

The gene calls are TRBV11-2 and TRBJ2-7; the match to TRBD1 covers 9 bases. With 1 base clipped from V and 4 bases from J, the junction kept 5 bases outside the gene matches. This CDR3 is built from 15 residues. CDR1 and CDR2 (germline): SGHAT, FQNNGV. CDR3 loop: CASSLGDRGWYEQYF. The CDR3 DNA reads TGTGCCAGCAGCTTAGGAGACAGGGGGTGGTACGAGCAGTACTTC.

The V and J genes are TRBV27 and TRBJ1-2; no reliable D call. The V and J ends lost 2 bases and 2 bases respectively, with 12 bases between them. CDR1 MNHEY and CDR2 SMNVEV come from the germline V gene (reference sequence). The CDR3 is 15 residues long. The CDR3 here is CASSLTGSWNYGYTF. The CDR3 DNA is TGTGCCAGCAGTTTAACGGGGTCTTGGAACTATGGCTACACCTTC.

V is TRBV29-1 and J is TRBJ1-1; no definite D call. Germline assignment: CDR1 SQVTM and CDR2 ANQGSEA. This CDR3 comprises 13 residues. The ends were cut back, 1 base at V and 0 bases at J, with 6 bases in the middle. CDR3 protein: CSVEASLNTEAFF. The CDR3, as DNA: TGCAGCGTTGAAGCGAGCCTGAACACTGAAGCTTTCTTT. Drawing the rest from reference TRBV29-1 and TRBJ1-1, the complete variable domain is SAVISQKPSRDICQRGTSLTIQCQVDSQVTMMFWYRQQPGQSLTLIATANQGSEATYESGFVIDKFPISRPNLTFSTLTVSNMSPEDSSIYLCSVEASLNTEAFFGQGTRLTVV.

The chain has TRBV5-1 and TRBJ2-3, with no clear D. Germline loops: CDR1 SGHRS, CDR2 YFSETQ. CDR3 length equals 18 residues. Trimming took 1 base from V and 1 from J, leaving 19 bases between them. CDR3 region: CASSLTPPRPMGTDTQYF. The CDR3 DNA reads as TGCGCCAGCAGCTTGACACCTCCTCGACCCATGGGCACAGATACGCAGTATTTT.

This chain joins TRBV5-4 and TRBJ2-3, with TRBD2 matching 11 bases. The CDR3 is made up of 18 amino acids. Per germline, CDR1 SGHNT and CDR2 YYREEE (reference sequence). Unmatched junction bases numbered 17, after V lost 5 bases and J lost 6 bases. CDR3 sequence (DNA): TGTGCCAGCAGTTCTGGATGGGGGGCCACTAGCGGGAGCGATACGCAGTATTTT. Protein product: CASSSGWGATSGSDTQYF.

This chain links TRBV29-1 with TRBJ2-7, with 10 bases aligning to TRBD2. The CDR3 extends over 15 amino acids. Losses at the gene ends were 4 bases for V and 6 bases for J; bases not matched to a gene: 12. Germline-derived CDR1 and CDR2 are SQVTM and ANQGSEA. CDR3: CSVGPRASGSSEQYF. CDR3 nucleotides: TGCAGCGTTGGGCCTAGGGCTAGCGGGAGCTCCGAGCAGTACTTC.

This sequence joins TRBV7-2 and TRBJ1-4; D call uncertain. V lost 5 bases and J 8 bases, leaving 18 bases between the germline ends. This CDR3 region has 15 residues. In germline, CDR1 is SGHTA, CDR2 FQGNSA. CDR3 bases: TGTGCCAGCAGCCTTCACTCAAGCTCCGTGGAAAAACTGTTTTTT. Residues: CASSLHSSSVEKLFF.

The rearrangement uses TRBV6-1 and TRBJ2-7; 8 positions match TRBD2. The CDR3 length is 13 residues. Germline lookup yields CDR1 MNHNS and CDR2 SASEGT. The trim removed 6 bases at V and 3 bases at J, leaving 4 bases unmatched. The CDR3: CASSAAGVYEQYF. The CDR3 DNA is TGTGCCAGCAGCGCAGCGGGAGTCTACGAGCAGTACTTC.

The chain carries TRBV27 and TRBJ2-3, with a tentative D call TRBD1 (6 bases). The CDR3 consists of 14 residues. The V and J ends lost 4 bases and 5 bases respectively, with 13 bases between them. The germline V gene has CDR1 MNHEY and CDR2 SMNVEV (reference sequence). The CDR3 reads CASSSGALRDTQYF. The CDR3 coding sequence is TGTGCCAGCAGTTCAGGGGCTCTTAGAGATACGCAGTATTTT.

The chain combines TRBV18 with TRBJ2-6, with TRBD2 as a possible D gene (6 bases). CDR1 is KGHSH and CDR2 is LQKENI in the germline V gene. This CDR3 contains 17 residues. V gave up 5 bases and J gave up 0 bases, with 14 bases separating them. The CDR3 region is CASSGAGTSSGANVLTF. CDR3 nucleotides: TGTGCCAGCTCAGGGGCGGGAACTTCCTCTGGGGCCAACGTCCTGACTTTC.